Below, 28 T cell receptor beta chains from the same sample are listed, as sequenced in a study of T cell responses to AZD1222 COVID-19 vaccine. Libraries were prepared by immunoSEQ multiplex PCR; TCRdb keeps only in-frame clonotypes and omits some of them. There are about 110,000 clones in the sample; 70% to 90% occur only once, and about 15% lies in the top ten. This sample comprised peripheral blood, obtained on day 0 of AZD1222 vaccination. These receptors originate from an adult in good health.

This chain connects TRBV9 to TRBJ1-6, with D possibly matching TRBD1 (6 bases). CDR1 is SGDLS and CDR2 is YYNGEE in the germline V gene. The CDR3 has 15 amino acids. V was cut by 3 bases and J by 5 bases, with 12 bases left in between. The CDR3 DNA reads TGTGCCAGCAGCGCAGGGACAAGCAATAATTCACCCCTCCACTTT. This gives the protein CASSAGTSNNSPLHF. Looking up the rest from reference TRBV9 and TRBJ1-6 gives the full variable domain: DSGVTQTPKHLITATGQRVTLRCSPRSGDLSVYWYQQSLDQGLQFLIQYYNGEERAKGNILERFSAQQFPDLHSELNLSSLELGDSALYFCASSAGTSNNSPLHFGNGTRLTVT.

CDR3 region: CAWDRQGDQPQHF. The DNA of the CDR3 is TGTGCCTGGGACCGACAGGGCGATCAGCCCCAGCATTTT. V is TRBV30 and J is TRBJ1-5; TRBD1 agrees at 7 bases. After removal of 5 bases from V and 5 bases from J, the junction contained 6 bases not matched to a gene. CDR3 length: 13 amino acids. CDR1 is GTSNPN and CDR2 is SVGIG in the germline V gene (reference sequence). Combining the CDR3 with reference TRBV30 and TRBJ1-5 gives the whole variable domain SQTIHQWPATLVQPVGSPLSLECTVEGTSNPNLYWYRQAAGRGLQLLFYSVGIGQISSEVPQNLSASRPQDRQFILSSKKLLLSDSGFYLCAWDRQGDQPQHFGDGTRLSIL.

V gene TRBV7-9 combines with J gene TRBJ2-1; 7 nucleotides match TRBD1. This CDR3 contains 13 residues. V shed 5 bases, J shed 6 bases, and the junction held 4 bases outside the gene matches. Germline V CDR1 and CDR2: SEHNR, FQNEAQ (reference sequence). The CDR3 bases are TGTGCCAGCAGCCAGACAGGGACCAATGAGCAGTTCTTC. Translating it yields CASSQTGTNEQFF.

The CDR3 bases are TGTGCCAGCAGCCCATGGACTAGCGGGGGGTCCTCACCCTCCTACGAGCAGTACTTC. It encodes CASSPWTSGGSSPSYEQYF. This sequence joins TRBV7-6 and TRBJ2-7, with 14 bases lining up with TRBD2. V lost 5 bases to trimming and J lost 0 bases; unmatched junction nucleotides: 12. This CDR3 has 19 residues. CDR1 is SGHVS and CDR2 is FNYEAQ in the germline V gene.

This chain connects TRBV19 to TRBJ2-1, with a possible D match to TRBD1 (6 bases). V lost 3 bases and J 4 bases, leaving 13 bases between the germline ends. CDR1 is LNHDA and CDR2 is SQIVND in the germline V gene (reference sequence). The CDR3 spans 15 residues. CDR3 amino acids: CASSITGTPYNEQFF. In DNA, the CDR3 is TGTGCCAGTAGTATCACCGGGACACCTTACAATGAGCAGTTCTTC.

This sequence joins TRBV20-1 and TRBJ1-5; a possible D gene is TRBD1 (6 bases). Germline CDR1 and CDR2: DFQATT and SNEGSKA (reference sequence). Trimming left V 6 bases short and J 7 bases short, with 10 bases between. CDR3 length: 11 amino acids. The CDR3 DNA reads TGCAGTGCGGGGGGGGGCCAGCCCCAGCATTTT. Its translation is CSAGGGQPQHF.

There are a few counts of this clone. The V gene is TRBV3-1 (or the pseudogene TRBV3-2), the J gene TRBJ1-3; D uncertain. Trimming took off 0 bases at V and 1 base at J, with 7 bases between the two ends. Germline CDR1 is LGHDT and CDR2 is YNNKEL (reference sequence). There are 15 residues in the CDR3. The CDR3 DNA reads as TGTGCCAGCAGCCAAGATCGAATGTCTGGAAACACCATATATTTT. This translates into CASSQDRMSGNTIYF.

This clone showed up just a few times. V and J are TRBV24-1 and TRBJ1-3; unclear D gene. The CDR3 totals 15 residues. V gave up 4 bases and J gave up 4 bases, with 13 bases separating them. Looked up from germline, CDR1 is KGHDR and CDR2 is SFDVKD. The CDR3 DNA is TGTGCCACCAGTGACCCACTAGACGTCGGAAACACCATATATTTT. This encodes CATSDPLDVGNTIYF.

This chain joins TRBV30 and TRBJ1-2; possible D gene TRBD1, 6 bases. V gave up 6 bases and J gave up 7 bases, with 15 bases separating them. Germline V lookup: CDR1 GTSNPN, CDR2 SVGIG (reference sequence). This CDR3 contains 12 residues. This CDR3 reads CACSPGGAGYTF. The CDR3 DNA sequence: TGTGCCTGTAGCCCCGGGGGGGCTGGCTACACCTTC.

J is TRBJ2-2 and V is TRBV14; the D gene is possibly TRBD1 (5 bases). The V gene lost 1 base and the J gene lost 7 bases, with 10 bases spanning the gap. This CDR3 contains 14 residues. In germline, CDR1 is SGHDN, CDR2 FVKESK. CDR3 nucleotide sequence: TGTGCCAGCAGCCAAGCGCAGGGTGGCGGGGAGCTGTTTTTT. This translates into CASSQAQGGGELFF.

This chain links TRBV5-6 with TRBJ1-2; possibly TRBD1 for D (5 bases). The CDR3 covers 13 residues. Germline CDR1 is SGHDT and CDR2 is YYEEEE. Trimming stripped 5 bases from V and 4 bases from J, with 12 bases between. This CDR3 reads CASSPTRGYGYTF. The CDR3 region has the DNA TGTGCCAGCAGTCCGACTAGGGGCTATGGCTACACCTTC.

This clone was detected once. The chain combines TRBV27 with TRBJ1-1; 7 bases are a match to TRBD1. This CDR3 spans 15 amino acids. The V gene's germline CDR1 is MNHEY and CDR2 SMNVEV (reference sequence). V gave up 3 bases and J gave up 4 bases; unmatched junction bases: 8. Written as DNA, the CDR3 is TGTGCCAGCAGTTTTTCTAGACAGGGAGGCACTGAAGCTTTCTTT. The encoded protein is CASSFSRQGGTEAFF.

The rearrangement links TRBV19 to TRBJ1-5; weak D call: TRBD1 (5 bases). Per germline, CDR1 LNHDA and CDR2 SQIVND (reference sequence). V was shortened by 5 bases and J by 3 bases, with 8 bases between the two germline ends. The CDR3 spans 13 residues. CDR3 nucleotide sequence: TGTGCCAGTAGTCCAGGGTCCAATCAGCCCCAGCATTTT. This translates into CASSPGSNQPQHF.

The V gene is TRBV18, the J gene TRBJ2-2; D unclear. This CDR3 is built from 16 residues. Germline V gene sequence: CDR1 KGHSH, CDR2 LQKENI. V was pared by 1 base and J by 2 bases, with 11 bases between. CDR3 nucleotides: TGTGCCAGCTCACCACTTGGTCTGTTAAACACCGGGGAGCTGTTTTTT. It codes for CASSPLGLLNTGELFF. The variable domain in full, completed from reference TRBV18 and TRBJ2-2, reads NAGVMQNPRHLVRRRGQEARLRCSPMKGHSHVYWYRQLPEEGLKFMVYLQKENIIDESGMPKERFSAEFPKEGPSILRIQQVVRGDSAAYFCASSPLGLLNTGELFFGEGSRLTVL.

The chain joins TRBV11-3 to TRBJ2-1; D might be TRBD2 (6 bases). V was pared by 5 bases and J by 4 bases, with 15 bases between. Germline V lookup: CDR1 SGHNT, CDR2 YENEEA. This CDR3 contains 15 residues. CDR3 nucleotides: TGTGCCAGCAGCCCCCGGGACTGGCCATACAATGAGCAGTTCTTC. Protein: CASSPRDWPYNEQFF.

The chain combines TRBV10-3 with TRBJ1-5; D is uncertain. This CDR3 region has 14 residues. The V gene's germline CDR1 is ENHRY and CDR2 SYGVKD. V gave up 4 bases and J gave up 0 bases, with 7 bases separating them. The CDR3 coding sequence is TGTGCCATCAGTGGGGGTTTTAGCAATCAGCCCCAGCATTTT. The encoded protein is CAISGGFSNQPQHF.

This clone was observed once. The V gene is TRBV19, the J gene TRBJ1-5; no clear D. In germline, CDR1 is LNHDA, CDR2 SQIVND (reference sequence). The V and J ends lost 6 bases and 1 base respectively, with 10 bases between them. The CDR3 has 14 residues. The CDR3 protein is CASSPDRSNQPQHF. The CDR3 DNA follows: TGTGCCAGTAGCCCCGATAGAAGCAATCAGCCCCAGCATTTT.

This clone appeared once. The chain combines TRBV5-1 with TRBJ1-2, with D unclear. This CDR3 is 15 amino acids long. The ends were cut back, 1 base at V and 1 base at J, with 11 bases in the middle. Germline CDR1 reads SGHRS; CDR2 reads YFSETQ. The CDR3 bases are TGCGCCAGCAGCTTGCTCCTCGGTCATAACTATGGCTACACCTTC. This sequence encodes CASSLLLGHNYGYTF.

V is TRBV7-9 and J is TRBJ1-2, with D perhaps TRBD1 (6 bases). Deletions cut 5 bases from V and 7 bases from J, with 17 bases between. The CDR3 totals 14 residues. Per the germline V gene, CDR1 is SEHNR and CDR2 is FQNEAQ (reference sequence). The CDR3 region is CASSPTGNAGGYTF. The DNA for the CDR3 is TGTGCCAGCAGCCCTACAGGGAACGCTGGTGGCTACACCTTC. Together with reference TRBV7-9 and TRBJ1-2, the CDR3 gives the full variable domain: DTGVSQNPRHKITKRGQNVTFRCDPISEHNRLYWYRQTLGQGPEFLTYFQNEAQLEKSRLLSDRFSAERPKGSFSTLEIQRTEQGDSAMYLCASSPTGNAGGYTFGSGTRLTVV.

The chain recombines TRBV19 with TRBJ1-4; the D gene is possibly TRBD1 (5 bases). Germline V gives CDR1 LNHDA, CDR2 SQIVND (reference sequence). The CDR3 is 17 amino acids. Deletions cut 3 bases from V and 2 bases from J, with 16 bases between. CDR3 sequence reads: CASSIRGVFGTNEKLFF. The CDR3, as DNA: TGTGCCAGTAGTATCCGAGGGGTATTCGGGACTAATGAAAAACTGTTTTTT.

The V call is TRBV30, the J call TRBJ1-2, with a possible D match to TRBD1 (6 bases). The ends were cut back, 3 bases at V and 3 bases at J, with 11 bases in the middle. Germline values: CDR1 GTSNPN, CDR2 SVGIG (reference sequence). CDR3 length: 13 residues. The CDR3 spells CAWRAGVDYGYTF. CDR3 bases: TGTGCCTGGAGGGCAGGGGTTGACTATGGCTACACCTTC.

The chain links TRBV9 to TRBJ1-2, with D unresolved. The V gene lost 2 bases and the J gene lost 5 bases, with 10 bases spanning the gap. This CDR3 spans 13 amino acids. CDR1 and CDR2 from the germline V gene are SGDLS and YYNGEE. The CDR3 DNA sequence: TGTGCCAGCAGCGTTGGGCAGGAATATGGCTACACCTTC. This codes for CASSVGQEYGYTF.

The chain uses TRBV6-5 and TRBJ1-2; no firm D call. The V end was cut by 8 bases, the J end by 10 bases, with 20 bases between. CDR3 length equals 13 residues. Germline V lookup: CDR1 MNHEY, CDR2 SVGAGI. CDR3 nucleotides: TGTGCCAGCTCCGATCAACAAACCGCTCACTACACCTTC. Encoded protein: CASSDQQTAHYTF.

CDR3 protein: CASSLNWGGPYTF. CDR3 coding DNA: TGTGCCAGCAGCTTAAATTGGGGTGGACCGTACACCTTC. This rearrangement joins TRBV7-3 to TRBJ1-2; D gene uncertain. The CDR3 loop spans 13 amino acids. Trimming pared 1 base from V and 11 bases from J, leaving 14 bases between. Per germline, CDR1 SGHTA and CDR2 FQGTGA.

CDR3 in DNA: TGTGCCAGCAGTTTACGGAGCGGGGGGAAAGCCTACGAGCAGTACTTC. Protein product: CASSLRSGGKAYEQYF. The chain recombines TRBV27 with TRBJ2-7; 9 nucleotides match TRBD2. From germline, CDR1 is MNHEY and CDR2 SMNVEV (reference sequence). The CDR3 is made up of 16 amino acids. V trimming: 2 bases; J trimming: 2 bases; junction bases outside the gene matches: 7.

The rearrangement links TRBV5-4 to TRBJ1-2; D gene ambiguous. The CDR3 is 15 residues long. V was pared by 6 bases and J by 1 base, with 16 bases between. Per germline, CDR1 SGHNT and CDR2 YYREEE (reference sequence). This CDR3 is CASIPSPGVNYGYTF. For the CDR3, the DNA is TGTGCCAGCATTCCGAGCCCCGGCGTTAACTATGGCTACACCTTC.

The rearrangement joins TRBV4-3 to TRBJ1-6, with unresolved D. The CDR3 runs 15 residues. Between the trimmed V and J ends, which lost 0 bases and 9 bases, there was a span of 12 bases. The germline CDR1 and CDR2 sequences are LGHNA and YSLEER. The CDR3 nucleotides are TGCGCCAGCAGCCAAGATCGGATAGCAGGTTCACCCCTCCACTTT. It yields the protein CASSQDRIAGSPLHF.

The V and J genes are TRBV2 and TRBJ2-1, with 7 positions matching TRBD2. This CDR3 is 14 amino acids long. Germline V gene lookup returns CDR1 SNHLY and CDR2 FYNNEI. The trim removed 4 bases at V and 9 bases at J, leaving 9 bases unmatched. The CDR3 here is CASSVSPPGGEQFF. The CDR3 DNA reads TGTGCCAGCAGTGTTTCCCCCCCGGGGGGTGAGCAGTTCTTC. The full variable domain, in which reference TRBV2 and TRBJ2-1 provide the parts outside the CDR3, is EPEVTQTPSHQVTQMGQEVILRCVPISNHLYFYWYRQILGQKVEFLVSFYNNEISEKSEIFDDQFSVERPDGSNFTLKIRSTKLEDSAMYFCASSVSPPGGEQFFGPGTRLTVL.